What follows are 32 T cell receptor beta chains derived from one specimen sequenced in a study of T cell repertoires in cytomegalovirus infection. TCRdb called the reads again in MiXCR, with one record for every CDR3 protein. The data contain about a million distinct CDR3 sequences, around 30% of them singletons. The antigens for these receptors are not known. Sequencing used cultured CD8+ T cells from PBMCs, obtained from culture after CMV antigen stimulation. The source of these receptors is a human donor in good health (CMV status not recorded). Some clones in this sample may be carry-over from other donors' samples.

V usage is TRBV6-2 or TRBV6-3 and J usage is TRBJ2-5; D remains ambiguous. The ends were cut back, 4 bases at V and 5 bases at J, with 17 bases in the middle. This CDR3 has 15 residues. Germline V gives CDR1 MNHEY, CDR2 SVGEGT. CDR3 amino acids: CASSFTAAQWETQYF. DNA of the CDR3: TGTGCCAGCAGTTTTACGGCCGCTCAATGGGAGACCCAGTACTTC.

This chain's CDR3 is CASSLRTSGGLEQFF. The CDR3 DNA reads TGTGCCAGCAGCCTTCGGACTAGCGGGGGGCTTGAGCAGTTCTTC. This sequence joins TRBV7-6 and TRBJ2-1; 14 bases are shared with TRBD2. The germline V gene has CDR1 SGHVS and CDR2 FNYEAQ. The CDR3 length is 15 residues. V lost 5 bases and J lost 9; bases outside the gene matches: 6.

The CDR3: CASPYDRVSPFGYTF. In nucleotides, the CDR3 is TGTGCCAGCCCTTATGACAGGGTCTCCCCCTTCGGCTACACCTTC. The genes are TRBV2 and TRBJ1-2; 7 bases are a match to TRBD1. The CDR3 consists of 15 residues. Unmatched junction bases numbered 17, after V lost 8 bases and J lost 8 bases. In germline, CDR1 is SNHLY, CDR2 FYNNEI.

The V gene is TRBV23-1, the J gene TRBJ2-1; D is tentatively TRBD1 or TRBD2 (5 bases each). TRBV23-1 is labeled an ORF, and its function is uncertain. Trimming shortened V by 0 bases and J by 5 bases, and 14 bases separated the two germline ends. The CDR3 contains 16 residues. This chain's CDR3 is CASSQSGPRTNNEQFF. The DNA for the CDR3 is TGCGCCAGCAGTCAATCGGGACCGCGGACCAACAATGAGCAGTTCTTC.

This clonotype was detected a few times. The chain is built from TRBV3-1 and TRBJ2-6; TRBD2 might be the D (5 bases). V was shortened by 0 bases and J by 2 bases, with 8 bases between the two germline ends. The CDR3 has 16 residues. Germline loops: CDR1 LGHDT, CDR2 YNNKEL (reference sequence). In DNA form, the CDR3 reads TGTGCCAGCAGCCAAGATAGAGGGACTGGGGCCAACGTCCTGACTTTC. Translation gives CASSQDRGTGANVLTF.

In DNA, the CDR3 is TGCGCCAGCAGCCAAGAGCCTACAGGGGACGGCTACACCTTC. Translated, it gives CASSQEPTGDGYTF. This rearrangement joins TRBV4-1 to TRBJ1-2; 7 bases line up with TRBD1. Germline V gene lookup returns CDR1 MGHRA and CDR2 YSYEKL. The V segment lost 0 bases and the J segment 8 bases; nucleotides outside the gene matches: 6. The length of the CDR3 is 14 residues.

CDR3 sequence: CASSLSYGTDTQYF. CDR3 sequence (DNA): TGTGCCAGCAGTTTAAGCTATGGCACAGATACGCAGTATTTT. The rearrangement links TRBV12-3 or TRBV12-4 to TRBJ2-3; D is uncertain. With 2 bases removed from V and 1 base from J, the gap between germline ends came to 7 bases. The CDR3 loop spans 14 amino acids.

This chain links TRBV6-8 with TRBJ1-5, with unresolved D. Trimming stripped 8 bases from V and 11 bases from J, with 10 bases between. Germline V gene data show CDR1 as MNHGY and CDR2 as SAAAGT. The CDR3 loop spans 10 amino acids. CDR3 loop: CASSTNSQHF. The CDR3 coding sequence is TGTGCCAGCTCGACCAATTCCCAGCATTTT.

This clonotype has only a few counts. The chain combines TRBV12-3 or TRBV12-4 with TRBJ1-1; no reliable D call. V lost 7 bases to trimming and J lost 5 bases, with 14 bases between them. This CDR3 contains 13 residues. The CDR3 reads CASTSDSFTEAFF. CDR3 nucleotides: TGTGCCAGCACCTCCGACTCTTTTACTGAAGCTTTCTTT.

The chain carries TRBV2 and TRBJ1-4; 8 nucleotides agree with TRBD1. Germline lookup yields CDR1 SNHLY and CDR2 FYNNEI. The CDR3 sequence is 18 residues long. V lost 7 bases to trimming and J lost 0 bases; unmatched junction nucleotides: 13. CDR3 region: CASIVAWTGRPTNEKLFF. The CDR3 bases are TGTGCCAGCATCGTTGCTTGGACAGGGCGGCCAACTAATGAAAAACTGTTTTTT.

The rearrangement uses TRBV27 and TRBJ1-5; D is uncertain. The germline V gene encodes CDR1 MNHEY and CDR2 SMNVEV (reference sequence). The CDR3 is 15 amino acids. Trimming took off 4 bases at V and 3 bases at J, with 13 bases between the two ends. CDR3 sequence (DNA): TGTGCCAGCAGTTCCGAAGGAAGAGACAATCAGCCCCAGCATTTT. Its translation is CASSSEGRDNQPQHF.

Points on this clonotype: In this CDR3 the conserved last residue, phenylalanine or tryptophan, is missing, so a read error is likely. It is unclear where the CDR3 begins or ends on the DNA, so no DNA is shown, and the CDR3 is as TCRdb lists it. The chain employs TRBV4-3 and TRBJ2-7. Germline CDR1 reads LGHNA; CDR2 reads YSLEER. The CDR3 is 11 amino acids long, termini counted. CDR3 region: CTSSRGLEFIM.

The sample holds one count of this clonotype. In nucleotides, the CDR3 is TGCGCCAGCAGCTCCCCCGGGACAGGGACGGTTGAAGCTTTCTTT. This translates into CASSSPGTGTVEAFF. The chain is built from TRBV4-3 and TRBJ1-1; 9 bases align to TRBD1. The germline gives CDR1 LGHNA, CDR2 YSLEER. The CDR3 runs to 15 residues. The V and J ends lost 5 bases and 7 bases, in that order; junction bases with no gene match: 11.

The gene calls are TRBV15 and TRBJ1-4, with D uncertain. Deletions cut 1 base from V and 4 bases from J, with 7 bases between. Germline values: CDR1 LNHNV, CDR2 YYDKDF (reference sequence). This CDR3 spans 14 amino acids. CDR3 nucleotide sequence: TGTGCCACCAGCAGAGTTGGGAATAATGAAAAACTGTTTTTT. Its protein product is CATSRVGNNEKLFF.

This clonotype was found a few times. This CDR3 is CASSPLDLAGLTDTQYF. In DNA form, the CDR3 reads TGTGCCAGCAGCCCCCTCGACCTTGCCGGACTCACAGATACGCAGTATTTT. V and J are TRBV7-9 and TRBJ2-3, with a weak D call TRBD2 (5 bases). The CDR3 loop spans 17 amino acids. The ends were cut back, 5 bases at V and 2 bases at J, with 20 bases in the middle. Germline CDR1 is SEHNR and CDR2 is FQNEAQ (reference sequence).

This clonotype was picked up a small number of times. The V gene is TRBV15, the J gene TRBJ2-7, with 9 positions matching TRBD1. V was clipped by 0 bases and J by 5 bases; unmatched bases: 8. Germline values: CDR1 LNHNV, CDR2 YYDKDF (reference sequence). This CDR3 region has 16 residues. The CDR3 here is CATSRDAGQGTDEQYF. As DNA, the CDR3 is TGTGCCACCAGCAGAGATGCAGGACAGGGGACAGACGAGCAGTACTTC.

The V gene is TRBV19, the J gene TRBJ2-7, with D perhaps matching TRBD2 (7 bases). The CDR3 spans 16 residues. The germline V and J ends were trimmed by 5 bases and 3 bases, with 20 bases remaining between them. Germline loops: CDR1 LNHDA, CDR2 SQIVND (reference sequence). CDR3 loop: CASSARRGGLNYEQYV. CDR3 nucleotides: TGTGCCAGTAGTGCCCGGAGGGGGGGCTTGAACTACGAGCAGTACGTC.

This clonotype came up many times. The chain has TRBV7-9 and TRBJ2-1; 16 bases are a match to TRBD2. After removal of 6 bases from V and 7 bases from J, the junction contained 3 bases not matched to a gene. Germline-derived CDR1 and CDR2 are SEHNR and FQNEAQ (reference sequence). The CDR3 spans 15 residues. The CDR3 loop reads CASSGTSGGENEQFF. The CDR3 DNA reads as TGTGCCAGCAGTGGGACTAGCGGGGGGGAAAATGAGCAGTTCTTC.

This clonotype was observed at least ten times. The CDR3 loop reads CATTRDRPQETQYF. The CDR3 DNA reads TGTGCCACCACCAGGGACAGGCCACAAGAGACCCAGTACTTC. The chain employs TRBV7-6 and TRBJ2-5, with TRBD1 identical over 8 bases. The CDR3 is made up of 14 amino acids. From germline, CDR1 is SGHVS and CDR2 FNYEAQ. The V gene end was trimmed by 10 bases and the J gene end by 2 bases; junction bases not matched to a gene: 9. Based on the CDR3 plus reference TRBV7-6 and TRBJ2-5, the full variable domain is GAGVSQSPRYKVTKRGQDVALRCDPISGHVSLYWYRQALGQGPEFLTYFNYEAQQDKSGLPNDRFSAERPEGSISTLTIQRTEQRDSAMYRCATTRDRPQETQYFGPGTRLLVL.

This clonotype was found once. The chain combines TRBV6-6 with TRBJ1-5; tentative D call: TRBD1 (5 bases). CDR1 and CDR2 from the germline V gene are MNHNY and SVGAGI (reference sequence). The CDR3 length is 18 residues. Deletions cut 0 bases from V and 3 bases from J, with 18 bases between. The CDR3 loop reads CASSYSIFGGRANQPQHF. In DNA, the CDR3 is TGTGCCAGCAGTTACTCGATCTTCGGGGGGAGGGCCAATCAGCCCCAGCATTTT.

This clonotype was counted once. The germline gene is not matched at one end of the junction; a read error may be the cause. The V call is TRBV19, the J call TRBJ1-1, with unresolved D. Per the germline V gene, CDR1 is LNHDA and CDR2 is SQIVND (reference sequence). This CDR3 spans 14 amino acids. This CDR3 is CVSKRTGRGTEAFF. The CDR3 nucleotides read TGTGTCAGTAAAAGGACCGGTCGAGGGACTGAAGCTTTCTTT.

The gene calls are TRBV5-1 and TRBJ2-1; 11 bases are a match to TRBD1. V lost 6 bases, J lost 7 bases, and 3 bases stayed unmatched. Germline CDR1 and CDR2: SGHRS and YFSETQ. The CDR3 extends over 13 amino acids. CDR3 loop: CASNGQGANEQFF. The DNA for the CDR3 is TGCGCCAGCAACGGACAGGGGGCGAATGAGCAGTTCTTC.

This rearrangement joins TRBV6-4 to TRBJ1-2, with D possibly being TRBD1 (5 bases). V shed 3 bases and J shed 0 bases, with 8 bases lying between them. The CDR3 loop spans 14 amino acids. Germline lookup yields CDR1 MRHNA and CDR2 SNTAGT. CDR3 DNA sequence: TGTGCCAGCAGTGAAGACAGCGCTAACTATGGCTACACCTTC. This sequence encodes CASSEDSANYGYTF.

The V call is TRBV3-1, the J call TRBJ2-7, with 11 bases that match TRBD1. The CDR3 has 16 amino acids. Germline V gene data show CDR1 as LGHDT and CDR2 as YNNKEL (reference sequence). V was pared by 4 bases and J by 1 base, with 6 bases of the junction left unmatched. The CDR3 DNA is TGTGCCAGCAGCCCAGGACAGGGGGCGAGGTCCTACGAGCAGTACTTC. Translating gives CASSPGQGARSYEQYF.

The gene calls are TRBV14 and TRBJ2-2; D unclear. The ends were cut back, 5 bases at V and 0 bases at J, with 10 bases in the middle. The germline CDR1 and CDR2 sequences are SGHDN and FVKESK. The CDR3 contains 15 residues. The CDR3 nucleotides are TGTGCCAGCAGCGACAACAACCCGAACACCGGGGAGCTGTTTTTT. This gives the protein CASSDNNPNTGELFF. Combining the CDR3 with reference TRBV14 and TRBJ2-2 gives the whole variable domain EAGVTQFPSHSVIEKGQTVTLRCDPISGHDNLYWYRRVMGKEIKFLLHFVKESKQDESGMPNNRFLAERTGGTYSTLKVQPAELEDSGVYFCASSDNNPNTGELFFGEGSRLTVL.

This clonotype has more than one count but fewer than ten. The CDR3 is CASKTGQGAGGYTF. The CDR3 nucleotides are TGTGCCAGCAAAACGGGACAGGGGGCCGGTGGCTACACCTTC. The genes are TRBV7-9 and TRBJ1-2; 12 nucleotides line up with TRBD1. CDR3 length: 14 amino acids. Losses at the gene ends were 7 bases for V and 7 bases for J; bases not matched to a gene: 7. Germline V gene lookup returns CDR1 SEHNR and CDR2 FQNEAQ (reference sequence). Combining the CDR3 with reference TRBV7-9 and TRBJ1-2 gives the whole variable domain DTGVSQNPRHKITKRGQNVTFRCDPISEHNRLYWYRQTLGQGPEFLTYFQNEAQLEKSRLLSDRFSAERPKGSFSTLEIQRTEQGDSAMYLCASKTGQGAGGYTFGSGTRLTVV.

This clonotype came up a few times. V gene TRBV6-5 combines with J gene TRBJ2-7; D unclear. V gave up 2 bases and J gave up 6 bases, with 11 bases separating them. The CDR3 is 13 residues long. Germline V CDR1 and CDR2: MNHEY, SVGAGI. Here the CDR3 DNA reads TGTGCCAGCAGTTACGGTGTGGGAAGCGAGCAGTACGTC. This encodes CASSYGVGSEQYV.

This clonotype has only a few counts. The rearrangement uses TRBV7-9 and TRBJ1-2, with 7 bases lining up with TRBD1. Looked up from germline, CDR1 is SEHNR and CDR2 is FQNEAQ (reference sequence). The trim removed 4 bases at V and 0 bases at J, leaving 2 bases unmatched. This CDR3 is built from 14 residues. CDR3 sequence: CASSSDRTNYGYTF. The CDR3 DNA sequence: TGTGCCAGCAGCTCGGACAGGACTAACTATGGCTACACCTTC.

DNA of the CDR3: TGTGCTAGTGGCACCCCCGGGGGATATAGCAATCAGCCCCAGCATTTT. It yields the protein CASGTPGGYSNQPQHF. The V gene is TRBV12-5, the J gene TRBJ1-5; D might be TRBD1 (5 bases). The CDR3 runs to 16 residues. Germline values: CDR1 LGHNT, CDR2 FRNRAP. Trimming left V 6 bases short and J 0 bases short, with 15 bases between.

This clonotype has more than one count but fewer than ten. The CDR3 spells CSVVSGGSGEQYV. Here the CDR3 DNA reads TGTAGCGTTGTATCAGGGGGAAGCGGCGAGCAGTACGTC. V and J are TRBV29-1 and TRBJ2-7; TRBD1 aligns across 7 bases. CDR1 is SQVTM, CDR2 ANQGSEA, per germline. The CDR3 consists of 13 residues.

This clonotype was seen ten or more times. The chain links TRBV24-1 to TRBJ2-3; 8 bases are shared with TRBD2. The J segment lost 3 bases and the V segment lost 5 bases, leaving 6 bases of the junction unmatched. This CDR3 has 15 amino acids. Per germline, CDR1 KGHDR and CDR2 SFDVKD. This chain's CDR3 is CATSVHAGGTDTQYF. The CDR3 DNA is TGTGCCACCAGTGTTCACGCGGGGGGAACAGATACGCAGTATTTT.

This clonotype was recorded once. This may arise from a read error, as a much more abundant clone is one base away. The genes are TRBV7-2 and TRBJ2-1; D remains unclear. The CDR3 sequence is 12 residues long. Germline-derived CDR1 and CDR2 are SGHTA and FQGNSA. This CDR3 reads CAISFTGPWQFF. The CDR3 DNA is TGTGCCATCAGCTTTACCGGCCCGTGGCAGTTCTTC.